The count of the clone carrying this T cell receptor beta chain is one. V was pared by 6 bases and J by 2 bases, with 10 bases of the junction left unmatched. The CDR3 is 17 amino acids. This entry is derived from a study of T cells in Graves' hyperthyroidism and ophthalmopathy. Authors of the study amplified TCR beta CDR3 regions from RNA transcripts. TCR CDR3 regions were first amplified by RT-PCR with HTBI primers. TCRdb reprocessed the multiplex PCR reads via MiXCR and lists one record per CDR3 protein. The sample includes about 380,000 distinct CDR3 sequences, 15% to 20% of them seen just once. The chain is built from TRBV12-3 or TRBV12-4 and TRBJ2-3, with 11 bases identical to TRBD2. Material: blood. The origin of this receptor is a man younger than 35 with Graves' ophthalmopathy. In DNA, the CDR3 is TGTGCCAGCAGGCCAGCGTCGGGACTAGCGGCCACAGATACGCAGTATTTT. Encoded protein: CASRPASGLAATDTQYF.